The 13 T cell receptor beta chains presented below share a single source sample, sequenced in a study of T cell changes during pregnancy in multiple sclerosis. Sequencing used immunoSEQ multiplex PCR; TCRdb keeps in-frame clones, though not all of them. The sample consists of about 68,000 clones, more than 90% of them appearing once. The specimen comprised peripheral blood, sampled in the first trimester of pregnancy. These receptors were collected from a female donor with multiple sclerosis, enrolled in a pregnancy study.

Notes on this clone: Additional DNA sequences in this sample encode the identical CDR3. J is TRBJ1-1 and V is TRBV5-1; D may be TRBD1 (6 bases). The germline V gene has CDR1 SGHRS and CDR2 YFSETQ. The CDR3 spans 15 residues. V shed 1 base and J shed 1 base, with 11 bases lying between them. In DNA, the CDR3 is TGCGCCAGCAGCTTGTTGCAGGGGCCGAACACTGAAGCTTTCTTT. Its translation is CASSLLQGPNTEAFF.

The J gene is TRBJ2-2, the V gene TRBV5-1; 10 bases are a match to TRBD2. Looked up from germline, CDR1 is SGHRS and CDR2 is YFSETQ. V lost 3 bases and J lost 4; bases outside the gene matches: 9. This CDR3 is 17 amino acids long. CDR3 in amino acids: CASSSRSGGAGTGELFF. CDR3 bases: TGCGCCAGCAGCTCTCGCAGCGGGGGGGCCGGCACCGGGGAGCTGTTTTTT.

This clone was counted once. J is TRBJ1-2 and V is TRBV7-2; no reliable D call. Trimming took off 5 bases at V and 5 bases at J, with 15 bases between the two ends. The germline V gene has CDR1 SGHTA and CDR2 FQGNSA. The CDR3 length is 14 residues. This CDR3 reads CASSPRGSLYGYTF. As DNA, the CDR3 is TGTGCCAGCAGCCCGCGGGGTTCCCTTTATGGCTACACCTTC.

The rearrangement uses TRBV30 and TRBJ1-5; D is unclear. Between the trimmed V and J ends, which lost 5 bases and 5 bases, there was a span of 13 bases. Germline-derived CDR1 and CDR2 are GTSNPN and SVGIG (reference sequence). The CDR3 covers 13 residues. The CDR3 protein is CAWAGGRDQPQHF. DNA of the CDR3: TGTGCCTGGGCGGGAGGGCGGGATCAGCCCCAGCATTTT.

V usage is TRBV9 and J usage is TRBJ2-5; TRBD2 might be the D (7 bases). V was shortened by 0 bases and J by 3 bases, with 12 bases between the two germline ends. Germline V gives CDR1 SGDLS, CDR2 YYNGEE. This CDR3 has 15 residues. Written as DNA, the CDR3 is TGTGCCAGCAGCGTAGCTCCGGGGGGCGAAGAGACCCAGTACTTC. Translation gives CASSVAPGGEETQYF.

The J gene is TRBJ2-7, the V gene TRBV7-9; 7 bases align to TRBD1. Germline loops: CDR1 SEHNR, CDR2 FQNEAQ (reference sequence). J lost 5 bases, V lost 4 bases, and 11 bases had no gene match. The CDR3 is made up of 15 amino acids. The CDR3, as DNA: TGTGCCAGCAGCTACCGACAGGGTAGATTGCACGAGCAGTACTTC. Translating gives CASSYRQGRLHEQYF.

The gene calls are TRBV7-9 and TRBJ1-1, with TRBD1 matching over 8 bases. Per germline, CDR1 SEHNR and CDR2 FQNEAQ (reference sequence). V dropped 1 base and J dropped 0; count of bases not matched to a gene: 1. The CDR3 totals 15 residues. The CDR3 nucleotides read TGTGCCAGCAGCTTAGGGACAGGGATGAACACTGAAGCTTTCTTT. This gives the protein CASSLGTGMNTEAFF.

The rearrangement links TRBV7-6 to TRBJ2-5, with a tentative D call TRBD1 (5 bases). CDR3 length equals 15 residues. Between the trimmed V and J ends, which lost 2 bases and 6 bases, there was a span of 16 bases. Germline CDR1 reads SGHVS; CDR2 reads FNYEAQ. The CDR3 here is CASSLYRELGQTQYF. CDR3 DNA sequence: TGTGCCAGCAGCTTATACCGCGAGCTGGGGCAGACCCAGTACTTC.

The chain has TRBV5-1 and TRBJ2-2; TRBD2 agrees at 9 bases. The germline gives CDR1 SGHRS, CDR2 YFSETQ. The V segment lost 0 bases and the J segment 6 bases; nucleotides outside the gene matches: 6. The CDR3 consists of 16 residues. The CDR3 sequence: CASSLVASGMSGELFF. Here the CDR3 DNA reads TGCGCCAGCAGCTTGGTGGCTAGCGGGATGTCCGGGGAGCTGTTTTTT.

The chain carries TRBV19 and TRBJ2-3; unclear D gene. The V end lost 4 bases, the J end lost 2 bases, and 7 bases lay between the germline ends. Per germline, CDR1 LNHDA and CDR2 SQIVND (reference sequence). This CDR3 region has 13 residues. CDR3 nucleotides: TGTGCCAGTAGTACGCAGTCCACAGATACGCAGTATTTT. Residues: CASSTQSTDTQYF.

The CDR3 sequence: CASSQGVNSGNTIYF. The CDR3 region has the DNA TGCGCCAGCAGCCAGGGGGTGAACTCTGGAAACACCATATATTTT. The chain combines TRBV5-1 with TRBJ1-3; 7 bases are a match to TRBD1. The CDR3 spans 15 residues. Germline trimming cut 4 bases from V and 0 bases from J; bases unmatched to any gene: 4. Germline V CDR1 and CDR2: SGHRS, YFSETQ.

This sequence joins TRBV21-1 and TRBJ2-6; the table's D gene call, TRBD1, was not cross checked with the DNA. TRBV21-1 is an annotated pseudogene. The CDR3 is 17 amino acids. CDR3: CASSKVQVRSGANVLTF. Here the CDR3 DNA reads TGTGCCAGCAGCAAAGTACAGGTCCGCTCTGGGGCCAACGTCCTGACTTTC.

The V gene is TRBV19, the J gene TRBJ1-4; no firm D call. The length of the CDR3 is 17 residues. From germline, CDR1 is LNHDA and CDR2 SQIVND (reference sequence). Trimming stripped 3 bases from V and 6 bases from J, with 20 bases between. DNA of the CDR3: TGTGCCAGTAGTATGACGTTGGCAGGAACGTCCTATGAAAAACTGTTTTTT. Protein: CASSMTLAGTSYEKLFF.